The 17 T cell receptor beta chains below all came from one sample that was sequenced in a study of identical twins. MiXCR, run by TCRdb on the 5' RACE reads, gives a single entry per CDR3 protein. The sample has around 690,000 distinct CDR3 sequences, over 20% seen once. These data also formed part of another study, on T cells expressing NK-cell markers.

Input material: PBMCs. The source is a woman between 18 and 30 years old in good health.

This chain joins TRBV7-8 and TRBJ2-7; 9 bases agree with TRBD1. Germline assignment: CDR1 SGHVS and CDR2 FQNEAQ. The CDR3 sequence is 16 residues long. V was pared by 4 bases and J by 3 bases, with 10 bases of the junction left unmatched. In DNA, the CDR3 is TGTGCCAGCAGCTCTCCTCCGGGACAGGGTCACTACGAGCAGTACTTC. Protein sequence: CASSSPPGQGHYEQYF.

This clonotype was seen only a few times. J is TRBJ2-1 and V is TRBV5-1; TRBD2 is a possible D gene (5 bases). This CDR3 region has 15 residues. Germline CDR1 and CDR2: SGHRS and YFSETQ. Trimming left V 2 bases short and J 3 bases short, with 12 bases between. DNA of the CDR3: TGCGCCAGCAGCTTAAGAGCAGCGGACTACAATGAGCAGTTCTTC. As protein: CASSLRAADYNEQFF.

This clonotype was observed at least ten times. CDR3 in DNA: TGCAGTGCTAGCTCAGCGGGAGGAGAGACCCAGTACTTC. As protein: CSASSAGGETQYF. The gene calls are TRBV20-1 and TRBJ2-5; the match to TRBD2 covers 9 bases. Trimming cost V 3 bases and J 4 bases; bases outside gene matches: 3. Germline loops: CDR1 DFQATT, CDR2 SNEGSKA (reference sequence). This CDR3 has 13 amino acids.

The chain couples TRBV5-1 to TRBJ2-7; 9 bases are shared with TRBD1. The CDR3 sequence is 16 residues long. Trimming took 5 bases from V and 6 from J; bases not matched to a gene: 15. The germline V gene has CDR1 SGHRS and CDR2 YFSETQ. CDR3 region: CASSPGPDRGSLEQYF. Here the CDR3 DNA reads TGCGCCAGCAGTCCCGGCCCGGACAGGGGATCGCTCGAGCAGTACTTC. The whole variable domain, remainder taken from reference TRBV5-1 and TRBJ2-7, is KAGVTQTPRYLIKTRGQQVTLSCSPISGHRSVSWYQQTPGQGLQFLFEYFSETQRNKGNFPGRFSGRQFSNSRSEMNVSTLELGDSALYLCASSPGPDRGSLEQYFGPGTRLTVT.

The V and J genes are TRBV20-1 and TRBJ1-4; D is unclear. The CDR3 length is 15 residues. Trimming stripped 6 bases from V and 0 bases from J, with 14 bases between. From germline, CDR1 is DFQATT and CDR2 SNEGSKA (reference sequence). This CDR3 reads CSAPPAPATNEKLFF. The CDR3 bases are TGCAGTGCCCCGCCCGCACCTGCAACTAATGAAAAACTGTTTTTT.

The chain carries TRBV12-3 or TRBV12-4 and TRBJ2-1; D unclear. This CDR3 region has 11 residues. V was trimmed by 5 bases and J by 12 bases, leaving 11 bases between them. CDR3 residues: CASSALAGQFF. Written as DNA, the CDR3 is TGTGCCAGCAGTGCGTTAGCCGGGCAGTTCTTC.

The chain has TRBV21-1 and TRBJ2-4; the table calls TRBD1, which could not be checked here. TRBV21-1 is deemed a pseudogene. This CDR3 is built from 16 residues. The CDR3 nucleotides read TGTGCCAGCAGCAAGGGGCAGTCAATAGCCAAAAACATTCAGTACTTC. Translating gives CASSKGQSIAKNIQYF.

This clonotype was observed a few times. The chain combines TRBV6-1 with TRBJ2-1; D perhaps matches TRBD2 (6 bases). Trimming cost V 5 bases and J 2 bases, with 13 bases left between them. Germline CDR1 is MNHNS and CDR2 is SASEGT. This CDR3 is 15 amino acids long. CDR3 bases: TGTGCCAGCAGTCCCGCGGGGCGCGCCTACAATGAGCAGTTCTTC. Its protein is CASSPAGRAYNEQFF.

The rearrangement joins TRBV15 to TRBJ2-7; 12 bases map to TRBD1. The CDR3 has 14 amino acids. In germline, CDR1 is LNHNV, CDR2 YYDKDF (reference sequence). J was trimmed by 5 bases and V by 4 bases; bases with no gene match: 3. The CDR3 DNA reads as TGTGCCACCAGCACCGGGACAGGGGGCAACGAGCAGTACTTC. It is translated as CATSTGTGGNEQYF.

The chain uses TRBV12-3 or TRBV12-4 and TRBJ2-1, with 10 nucleotides matching TRBD2. This CDR3 is 17 amino acids long. J lost 5 bases, V lost 4 bases, and 11 bases had no gene match. The CDR3 nucleotides are TGTGCCAGCAGTTCCCCTCCCTATAGCGGGAGGAACAATGAGCAGTTCTTC. Translating gives CASSSPPYSGRNNEQFF.

The chain carries TRBV12-3 or TRBV12-4 and TRBJ2-1; 8 bases align to TRBD2. J lost 5 bases, V lost 6 bases, and 6 bases had no gene match. This CDR3 is built from 14 residues. CDR3 sequence reads: CASSHRGGNNEQFF. The CDR3 region has the DNA TGTGCCAGCAGCCACCGGGGGGGAAACAATGAGCAGTTCTTC.

The CDR3 region has the DNA TGTGCCAGCAGCTTAGGCCTCCGTGGTAGGGATGAGCAGTTCTTC. It codes for CASSLGLRGRDEQFF. The V and J genes are TRBV7-2 and TRBJ2-1; D is uncertain. The germline V gene encodes CDR1 SGHTA and CDR2 FQGNSA. This CDR3 has 15 residues. Between the trimmed V and J ends, which lost 1 base and 8 bases, there was a span of 15 bases.

The gene calls are TRBV20-1 and TRBJ2-1; D is uncertain. CDR3 size: 14 residues. V was cut by 4 bases and J by 0 bases, with 10 bases left in between. The germline V gene encodes CDR1 DFQATT and CDR2 SNEGSKA (reference sequence). In nucleotides, the CDR3 is TGCAGTGCTACGCCTCCGGGCTCCTACAATGAGCAGTTCTTC. Translation: CSATPPGSYNEQFF.

The rearrangement uses TRBV12-3 or TRBV12-4 and TRBJ2-7; D uncertain. Deletions cut 4 bases from V and 9 bases from J, with 13 bases between. This CDR3 is 12 amino acids long. The CDR3 sequence is CASSYRRTVQYF. The CDR3 nucleotides are TGTGCCAGCAGTTACCGCCGAACAGTGCAGTACTTC.

The chain carries TRBV4-1 and TRBJ2-3, with D possibly matching TRBD1 (5 bases). This CDR3 has 11 residues. V lost 1 base to trimming and J lost 14 bases, with 10 bases between them. Germline V gives CDR1 MGHRA, CDR2 YSYEKL. CDR3 amino acids: CASSQAGAVYF. Written as DNA, the CDR3 is TGCGCCAGCAGCCAAGCTGGGGCGGTGTATTTT.

DNA of the CDR3: TGTGCCAGCAGTTCCAGGATGGGCAACGAGCAGTACTTC. It encodes CASSSRMGNEQYF. The chain recombines TRBV12-3 or TRBV12-4 with TRBJ2-7; no clear D gene. This CDR3 is 13 amino acids long. The V gene lost 4 bases and the J gene lost 5 bases, with 12 bases spanning the gap.

This clonotype was seen many times. The chain is built from TRBV7-2 and TRBJ2-3, with a tentative D call TRBD1 (6 bases). Germline V lookup: CDR1 SGHTA, CDR2 FQGNSA. CDR3 length: 17 amino acids. V lost 0 bases, J lost 3 bases, and 16 bases lay in between. The CDR3 loop is CASSLAGASLGTDTQYF. In DNA form, the CDR3 reads TGTGCCAGCAGCTTAGCGGGGGCTTCCCTGGGGACAGATACGCAGTATTTT. The complete variable domain, with remaining parts taken from reference TRBV7-2 and TRBJ2-3, reads GAGVSQSPSNKVTEKGKDVELRCDPISGHTALYWYRQSLGQGLEFLIYFQGNSAPDKSGLPSDRFSAERTGGSVSTLTIQRTQQEDSAVYLCASSLAGASLGTDTQYFGPGTRLTVL.